This T cell receptor beta chain came from a study of T-cell memory formation after mild COVID-19. TCRdb redid the calling of the 5' RACE reads with MiXCR, one entry per CDR3 protein. This table holds 450,000 or so distinct CDR3 sequences, nearly 25% found once. Per the germline V gene, CDR1 is SGHTA and CDR2 is FQGNSA. There are 16 residues in the CDR3. V lost 5 bases, J lost 6 bases, and 11 bases stayed unmatched. Sequenced: PBMCs or a T cell subset sorted from them (not recorded which). This sequence was found in an adult woman who had mild COVID-19 (a few samples of this study predate the infection). Cell type and time point are not known. V is TRBV7-2 and J is TRBJ2-1; 9 bases are a match to TRBD2. The CDR3, as DNA: TGTGCCAGCAGCACGGGAGGTGCGGGAGGGGTCAATGAGCAGTTCTTC. Amino acids: CASSTGGAGGVNEQFF.